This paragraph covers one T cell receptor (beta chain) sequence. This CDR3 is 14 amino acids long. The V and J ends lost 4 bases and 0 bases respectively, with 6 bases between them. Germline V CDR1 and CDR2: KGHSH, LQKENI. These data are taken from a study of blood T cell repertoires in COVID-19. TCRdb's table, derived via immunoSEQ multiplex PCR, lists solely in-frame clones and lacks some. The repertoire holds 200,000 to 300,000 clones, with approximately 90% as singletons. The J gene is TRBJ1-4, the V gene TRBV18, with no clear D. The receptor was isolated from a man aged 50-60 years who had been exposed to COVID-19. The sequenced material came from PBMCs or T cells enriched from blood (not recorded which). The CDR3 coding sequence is TGTGCCAGCTCACGGTCGGCAACTAATGAAAAACTGTTTTTT. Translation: CASSRSATNEKLFF.